The text below deals with one T cell receptor (beta chain). The antigen remains undetermined. Primers included in the PCR were 60 Vbeta and 13 Jbeta primers. The assay was immunoSEQ multiplex PCR, and TCRdb's table has in-frame clones only and misses some. The profile shows about 180,000 clones, approximately 80% of them singletons. The CDR3 covers 16 residues. J was trimmed by 0 bases and V by 2 bases; bases with no gene match: 7. Germline V gene sequence: CDR1 SGHTA, CDR2 FQGNSA. This sample is drawn from a study of cytomegalovirus exposure and HLA in healthy donors. Turning to the study itself: The 100 million to 140 million unique TCR beta sequences, from about 179 million T cells, were found by an earlier analysis.

Broader study findings: In vitro experiments confirmed that three CMV-associated chains were specific for CMV antigens. Generally TCR sequences proved uncommon, though certain public TCRs appeared in numerous donors.

The chain combines TRBV7-2 with TRBJ2-7; 7 nucleotides align to TRBD2. The clonotype comes from a woman between 25 and 40 years old in good health and CMV-seronegative. The material sequenced was PBMCs. CDR3 nucleotides: TGTGCCAGCAGCTTAAGCGGCGGGGGTAACTCCTACGAGCAGTACTTC. Its protein is CASSLSGGGNSYEQYF.